This entry lists 28 T cell receptor beta chains sequenced from one sample in a study of type 1 regulatory T cells. Study-wide results and caveats: Type 1 regulatory T cells had a more restricted TCR repertoire than non-type 1 regulatory T cells.

These TCRs are of unknown antigen specificity. TCRdb called the reads again in MiXCR, with one record for every CDR3 protein. The sample carries tens of thousands of distinct CDR3 sequences, roughly 20% recorded once. The sequenced material came from cultured type 1 regulatory T (Tr1) cells, either the whole culture or a sorted fraction (not recorded which). The origin of the receptors is a human donor in good health.

This clonotype was seen repeatedly, ten times or more. The chain recombines TRBV6-5 with TRBJ1-3; no firm D call. This CDR3 is built from 14 residues. V was cut by 4 bases and J by 4 bases, with 11 bases left in between. Germline CDR1 and CDR2: MNHEY and SVGAGI. This CDR3 is CASSSPGHGNTIYF. The CDR3 bases are TGTGCCAGCAGTTCCCCTGGGCACGGAAACACCATATATTTT.

This clonotype has just a few counts. This chain uses TRBV15 with TRBJ2-7, with D tentatively TRBD2 (6 bases). The germline V gene has CDR1 LNHNV and CDR2 YYDKDF (reference sequence). V lost 9 bases to trimming and J lost 1 base, with 16 bases between them. This CDR3 region has 14 residues. The chain's CDR3 is CATSKGGSSYEQYF. The CDR3 DNA reads TGTGCCACAAGTAAGGGAGGCAGTTCCTACGAGCAGTACTTC.

This clonotype was observed a few times. The rearrangement uses TRBV7-9 and TRBJ1-1; a possible D gene is TRBD1 (5 bases). The germline gives CDR1 SEHNR, CDR2 FQNEAQ (reference sequence). The CDR3 extends over 13 amino acids. V shed 2 bases and J shed 4 bases, with 8 bases lying between them. CDR3 sequence (DNA): TGTGCCAGCAGCTTACAGGGTGGCACTGAAGCTTTCTTT. It codes for CASSLQGGTEAFF.

The chain links TRBV20-1 to TRBJ2-1; 9 bases align to TRBD1. This CDR3 comprises 15 residues. CDR1 and CDR2 from the germline V gene are DFQATT and SNEGSKA (reference sequence). Germline trimming cut 7 bases from V and 6 bases from J; bases unmatched to any gene: 13. The CDR3 nucleotides are TGCAGTGTGGAGACCCGGGACAGGGTCTTCAATGAGCAGTTCTTC. It is translated as CSVETRDRVFNEQFF.

V is TRBV12-3 or TRBV12-4 and J is TRBJ2-7; no definite D call. The length of the CDR3 is 15 residues. Trimming took 6 bases from V and 0 from J, leaving 15 bases between them. DNA for the CDR3: TGTGCCAGCAGCGAACCCTCCATGAGCTCCTACGAGCAGTACTTC. This encodes CASSEPSMSSYEQYF.

This clonotype was observed a few times. The V gene is TRBV6-4, the J gene TRBJ2-3, with a weak D call TRBD2 (5 bases). Germline assignment: CDR1 MRHNA and CDR2 SNTAGT. The CDR3 sequence is 14 residues long. Trimming removed 3 bases at V and 6 bases at J, with 13 bases between. DNA of the CDR3: TGTGCCAGCAGTGAGGCCGAGGGAGTGGATACGCAGTATTTT. Amino acids: CASSEAEGVDTQYF.

The sample holds a few counts of this clonotype. V is TRBV20-1 and J is TRBJ1-4; 7 nucleotides agree with TRBD1. Germline CDR1 DFQATT, CDR2 SNEGSKA (reference sequence). CDR3 length equals 13 residues. V was clipped by 4 bases and J by 2 bases; unmatched bases: 1. CDR3 nucleotide sequence: TGCAGTGCTAACAGGGGTACTAATGAAAAACTGTTTTTT. Encoded protein: CSANRGTNEKLFF.

The gene calls are TRBV20-1 and TRBJ2-1, with TRBD2 identical over 7 bases. Per germline, CDR1 DFQATT and CDR2 SNEGSKA (reference sequence). Losses at the gene ends were 5 bases for V and 1 base for J; bases not matched to a gene: 5. The CDR3 has 14 amino acids. This CDR3 reads CSAGSGPSYNEQFF. For the CDR3, the DNA is TGCAGTGCTGGTAGCGGGCCATCCTACAATGAGCAGTTCTTC.

Only a few counts were recorded for this clonotype. The chain couples TRBV7-2 to TRBJ2-7; 11 bases map to TRBD2. The CDR3 consists of 16 residues. With 5 bases clipped from V and 11 bases from J, the junction kept 17 bases outside the gene matches. The germline V gene encodes CDR1 SGHTA and CDR2 FQGNSA. CDR3 sequence: CASSPGVLAGGRAKYF. The CDR3 bases are TGTGCCAGCAGCCCCGGGGTCCTAGCGGGAGGCCGAGCGAAGTACTTC.

Ten or more counts support this clonotype. The chain is built from TRBV7-2 and TRBJ1-2; 7 nucleotides agree with TRBD1. Germline V gene lookup returns CDR1 SGHTA and CDR2 FQGNSA. The CDR3 extends over 15 amino acids. V lost 3 bases and J lost 4; bases outside the gene matches: 8. Here the CDR3 reads CASSLGGQAVYGYTF. The CDR3 coding sequence is TGTGCCAGCAGCTTGGGAGGACAGGCGGTCTATGGCTACACCTTC.

This clonotype was observed a few times. J is TRBJ2-1 and V is TRBV5-1; 12 nucleotides align to TRBD2. Germline CDR1 and CDR2: SGHRS and YFSETQ. This CDR3 region has 15 residues. The V gene end was trimmed by 1 base and the J gene end by 8 bases; junction bases not matched to a gene: 4. The CDR3 protein is CASSLRLAGVYEQFF. CDR3 DNA sequence: TGCGCCAGCAGCTTGAGACTAGCGGGAGTCTATGAGCAGTTCTTC.

The chain combines TRBV20-1 with TRBJ2-3; D remains ambiguous. Germline CDR1 is DFQATT and CDR2 is SNEGSKA (reference sequence). Between the trimmed V and J ends, which lost 7 bases and 9 bases, there was a span of 14 bases. CDR3 size: 11 residues. For the CDR3, the DNA is TGCAGTGTTACCTTAGCTGGCACGCAGTATTTT. The encoded protein is CSVTLAGTQYF.

This clonotype came up a few times. The CDR3 spells CASSYPSSGRTYNEQFF. CDR3 DNA sequence: TGTGCCAGCAGTTACCCCTCTAGCGGACGGACATACAATGAGCAGTTCTTC. The rearrangement joins TRBV6-2 or TRBV6-3 to TRBJ2-1; 7 nucleotides line up with TRBD2. J gave up 4 bases and V 2 bases, and 11 bases lay outside the gene matches. The CDR3 runs 17 residues. Germline V lookup: CDR1 MNHEY, CDR2 SVGEGT.

This clonotype has more than one count but fewer than ten. This chain joins TRBV29-1 and TRBJ2-1; 9 nucleotides agree with TRBD2. CDR3 length: 15 residues. J gave up 5 bases and V 6 bases, and 11 bases lay outside the gene matches. Germline values: CDR1 SQVTM, CDR2 ANQGSEA. CDR3 residues: CSVENPSGANNEQFF. DNA of the CDR3: TGCAGCGTCGAAAACCCTAGCGGGGCAAACAATGAGCAGTTCTTC.

J is TRBJ2-3 and V is TRBV2; maybe TRBD1 (5 bases). The CDR3 is made up of 15 amino acids. Trimming pared 2 bases from V and 5 bases from J, leaving 14 bases between. Germline V gene lookup returns CDR1 SNHLY and CDR2 FYNNEI. The CDR3 DNA is TGTGCCAGCAGTGAAAGGGGTGAATCGGAAGATACGCAGTATTTT. Protein sequence: CASSERGESEDTQYF.

The CDR3 loop reads CASSPPAGGPYTQYF. In DNA, the CDR3 is TGTGCCAGCAGCCCGCCAGCGGGAGGGCCGTATACGCAGTATTTT. The V and J genes are TRBV5-4 and TRBJ2-3; 10 bases line up with TRBD2. The CDR3 is made up of 15 amino acids. The V and J ends lost 4 bases and 7 bases, in that order; junction bases with no gene match: 9. Germline V lookup: CDR1 SGHNT, CDR2 YYREEE (reference sequence).

The gene calls are TRBV20-1 and TRBJ2-3; D possibly corresponds to TRBD2 (8 bases). The CDR3 is made up of 14 amino acids. V was cut by 6 bases and J by 7 bases, with 20 bases left in between. The germline V gene has CDR1 DFQATT and CDR2 SNEGSKA (reference sequence). The CDR3, as DNA: TGCAGTGCCCACGGGGACAGCGGGGGAAATACGCAGTATTTT. Translating it yields CSAHGDSGGNTQYF.

The table lists this clonotype with a few counts. V is TRBV7-3 and J is TRBJ2-3, with 7 bases aligning to TRBD2. The germline CDR1 and CDR2 sequences are SGHTA and FQGTGA. CDR3 size: 14 residues. The V and J ends lost 5 bases and 4 bases, in that order; junction bases with no gene match: 6. CDR3 DNA sequence: TGTGCCAGCAGCCGACTAGCCCAGGCAGATACGCAGTATTTT. As protein: CASSRLAQADTQYF.

This clonotype occurred a few times. The genes are TRBV6-5 and TRBJ2-3, with 10 bases matching TRBD2. V lost 6 bases to trimming and J lost 5 bases; unmatched junction nucleotides: 5. CDR3 length: 14 residues. CDR1 MNHEY and CDR2 SVGAGI come from the germline V gene. This CDR3 is CASSRTSGKDTQYF. In nucleotides, the CDR3 is TGTGCCAGCAGCCGCACTAGCGGGAAAGATACGCAGTATTTT.

This clonotype occurred a few times. This chain links TRBV15 with TRBJ2-5, with D tentatively TRBD1 or TRBD2 (6 bases each). The CDR3 length is 18 residues. V lost 3 bases and J 2 bases, leaving 22 bases between the germline ends. CDR1 LNHNV and CDR2 YYDKDF come from the germline V gene (reference sequence). The CDR3 here is CATSRDSQGLPTQETQYF. The DNA of the CDR3 is TGTGCCACCAGCAGGGACAGCCAGGGACTCCCCACACAAGAGACCCAGTACTTC.

The chain recombines TRBV10-2 with TRBJ2-1, with D possibly being TRBD2 (5 bases). V was clipped by 7 bases and J by 10 bases, with 14 bases between them. Germline CDR1 reads WSHSY; CDR2 reads SAAADI. The CDR3 loop spans 12 amino acids. CDR3 DNA: TGCGCCAGCAAACTAGACGGTGAAGAGCAGTTCTTC. Its translation: CASKLDGEEQFF.

The chain links TRBV20-1 to TRBJ2-5; 11 nucleotides line up with TRBD2. Germline CDR1 DFQATT, CDR2 SNEGSKA (reference sequence). The CDR3 totals 16 residues. Unmatched junction bases numbered 10, after V lost 5 bases and J lost 2 bases. CDR3 nucleotides: TGCAGTGCTGGTCGCCTAGCGGGAGGAACTCAAGAGACCCAGTACTTC. As protein: CSAGRLAGGTQETQYF.

The chain links TRBV27 to TRBJ2-1; D is unresolved. Germline CDR1 MNHEY, CDR2 SMNVEV (reference sequence). This CDR3 is 14 amino acids long. With 3 bases removed from V and 9 bases from J, the gap between germline ends came to 15 bases. In DNA, the CDR3 is TGTGCCAGCAGTTTCGGATTAGAGGTGGGTGAGCAGTTCTTC. Translating it yields CASSFGLEVGEQFF.

This clonotype was observed many times. The chain combines TRBV7-3 with TRBJ2-1; 10 bases map to TRBD2. Looked up from germline, CDR1 is SGHTA and CDR2 is FQGTGA. V dropped 4 bases and J dropped 11; count of bases not matched to a gene: 11. The CDR3 sequence is 15 residues long. CDR3 protein: CASSYLTSGLYQQFF. The CDR3 DNA reads TGTGCCAGCAGCTACCTGACTAGCGGGCTTTATCAGCAGTTCTTC.

This clonotype was seen just once. The chain employs TRBV19 and TRBJ2-3; tentatively, D is TRBD2 (7 bases). Germline V gives CDR1 LNHDA, CDR2 SQIVND (reference sequence). V lost 7 bases to trimming and J lost 4 bases, with 15 bases between them. The CDR3 runs to 14 residues. The CDR3 nucleotides are TGTGCCAGTACCCCCCAGGGGAGGGCAGATACGCAGTATTTT. Its protein is CASTPQGRADTQYF.

This clonotype was seen ten or more times. This sequence joins TRBV10-2 and TRBJ2-1; the match to TRBD2 covers 10 bases. J was trimmed by 5 bases and V by 6 bases; bases with no gene match: 10. Germline assignment: CDR1 WSHSY and CDR2 SAAADI. This CDR3 has 16 amino acids. CDR3 amino acids: CASSLGLARGDNEQFF. The DNA of the CDR3 is TGCGCCAGCAGCCTGGGACTAGCGAGGGGGGACAATGAGCAGTTCTTC.

This clonotype was seen only a few times. The J gene is TRBJ2-1, the V gene TRBV5-1, with 9 positions matching TRBD2. CDR3 length equals 17 residues. Germline loops: CDR1 SGHRS, CDR2 YFSETQ. The V and J ends lost 0 bases and 4 bases, in that order; junction bases with no gene match: 8. CDR3 DNA sequence: TGCGCCAGCAGCTTGGGGACGACTAGCGGATCGTACAATGAGCAGTTCTTC. It yields the protein CASSLGTTSGSYNEQFF.

This clonotype appeared a few times. The V and J genes are TRBV6-2 or TRBV6-3 and TRBJ2-3; TRBD1 or TRBD2 may be the D gene (7 bases each). This CDR3 contains 14 residues. Trimming removed 6 bases at V and 8 bases at J, with 18 bases between. In germline, CDR1 is MNHEY, CDR2 SVGEGT. CDR3 amino acids: CASRKLQGRATQYF. For the CDR3, the DNA is TGTGCCAGCAGAAAACTACAGGGGAGGGCTACGCAGTATTTT.